The next 8 T cell receptor beta chains were all read from a single sample in a study of spatial heterogeneity in lung cancer. The time point here: sample taken at primary tumor resection. TCRdb analysed the 5' RACE reads with MiXCR anew, one entry per CDR3 protein. The table has under 80,000 distinct CDR3 sequences, roughly 6.6% seen once. Sequencing used PBMCs, obtained at surgery. The receptors shown here come from a female donor with early-stage non-small cell lung cancer.

J is TRBJ2-3 and V is TRBV10-3; D is undetermined. The CDR3 length is 15 residues. Germline V gene data show CDR1 as ENHRY and CDR2 as SYGVKD. V was shortened by 6 bases and J by 6 bases, with 19 bases between the two germline ends. The CDR3 here is CAISSGPPTEDTQYF. The CDR3 DNA is TGTGCCATCAGCTCCGGGCCTCCCACGGAGGATACGCAGTATTTT.

In its sample, this clonotype was seen many times. The chain combines TRBV3-1 with TRBJ2-5; possible D gene TRBD1, 5 bases. The CDR3 is 15 amino acids. V was trimmed by 0 bases and J by 5 bases, leaving 13 bases between them. Germline V gene sequence: CDR1 LGHDT, CDR2 YNNKEL (reference sequence). DNA for the CDR3: TGTGCCAGCAGCCAAGAACTAATGACAGCGGAGACCCAGTACTTC. Its protein is CASSQELMTAETQYF.

This clonotype was seen a handful of times. The chain uses TRBV3-1 and TRBJ1-6, with D possibly TRBD1 on 5 matching bases. V was trimmed by 3 bases and J by 7 bases, leaving 13 bases between them. Per the germline V gene, CDR1 is LGHDT and CDR2 is YNNKEL (reference sequence). CDR3 length: 15 residues. The CDR3 nucleotides read TGTGCCAGCAGCCATGGGGCAGGGAAGAATTCACCCCTCCACTTT. Encoded protein: CASSHGAGKNSPLHF.

V and J are TRBV4-2 and TRBJ1-3; D is undetermined. The CDR3 covers 16 residues. Germline V gives CDR1 LGHNA, CDR2 YNFKEQ. Between the trimmed V and J ends, which lost 0 bases and 4 bases, there was a span of 13 bases. The CDR3 DNA is TGTGCCAGCAGCCAAGAAATAGGAGGGCCCGGAAACACCATATATTTT. This sequence encodes CASSQEIGGPGNTIYF.

J is TRBJ2-2 and V is TRBV7-9, with 8 bases identical to TRBD2. This CDR3 is built from 16 residues. Germline V gives CDR1 SEHNR, CDR2 FQNEAQ (reference sequence). V lost 7 bases, J lost 1 base, and 8 bases stayed unmatched. The CDR3 DNA follows: TGTGCCAGCATAGCGGGACCGCCGGGGAACACCGGGGAGCTGTTTTTT. This encodes CASIAGPPGNTGELFF.

This clonotype was picked up many times. The chain is built from TRBV27 and TRBJ2-2, with TRBD2 matching over 10 bases. This CDR3 comprises 18 residues. With 3 bases clipped from V and 0 bases from J, the junction kept 7 bases outside the gene matches. Germline values: CDR1 MNHEY, CDR2 SMNVEV (reference sequence). CDR3 DNA sequence: TGTGCCAGCAGTTTGGGTAGCGGGAGGAAGGCGAACACCGGGGAGCTGTTTTTT. Its protein is CASSLGSGRKANTGELFF.

Only a few counts were recorded for this clonotype. The V and J genes are TRBV6-1 and TRBJ1-6; 7 bases fit TRBD1. V lost 4 bases and J lost 2; bases outside the gene matches: 11. The CDR3 is 18 amino acids. The germline CDR1 and CDR2 sequences are MNHNS and SASEGT. The DNA for the CDR3 is TGTGCCAGCAGTGGCCCGGCGACAGGGATCCCCTATAATTCACCCCTCCACTTT. Translation gives CASSGPATGIPYNSPLHF.

Many counts were recorded for this clonotype. V is TRBV28 and J is TRBJ2-3; 8 nucleotides align to TRBD2. Trimming at V came to 6 bases and at J to 1 base, leaving 3 bases not matched to a gene. Per the germline V gene, CDR1 is MDHEN and CDR2 is SYDVKM. CDR3 length: 14 amino acids. The CDR3 region is CASRVAGRTDTQYF. In DNA form, the CDR3 reads TGTGCCAGCAGAGTAGCGGGACGCACAGATACGCAGTATTTT.